This is a list of T cell receptor beta chains from one sample in a study of shared clonotypes between healthy human individuals. The data were produced by immunoSEQ multiplex PCR, yet TCRdb's version contains in-frame clones alone and is incomplete. The table lists about 680,000 clones, roughly 73% of them singletons, with around 2% in the top ten. Sequencing used memory CD4+ T cells sorted from blood. These receptors all stem from a woman aged 25 to 39 in good health. Each CDR3 is given with its conserved first and last residue. A D gene is named only where the DNA matches it firmly. A row's size may be missing; if present it is once, few, many or a size class.

v_gene,j_gene,abundance,d_gene,CDR3aa
TRBV25-1,TRBJ2-7,once,-,CASSEPDRSYEQYF
TRBV6-5,TRBJ1-5,-,-,CASSPQWGQGQPQHF
TRBV11-2,TRBJ2-1,-,-,CASSSTRLQPFNEQFF
TRBV6-6,TRBJ1-5,many,-,CASSSTGTVNQPQHF
TRBV28,TRBJ2-2,-,-,CATSFFVTGELFF
TRBV7-9,TRBJ2-7,-,TRBD1,CASRPGQGSNYEQYF
TRBV4-2,TRBJ2-2,-,-,CASSQLTGGHTGELFF
TRBV11-2,TRBJ2-7,-,TRBD2,CASSQNSGIGYEQYF
TRBV5-1,TRBJ1-5,few,-,CASSLIRDGSNQPQHF
TRBV23-1,TRBJ2-2,once,TRBD2,CASSHRTGLRTSANTGELFF
TRBV9,TRBJ2-7,few,TRBD1,CASSAQGARLDEQYF
TRBV5-1,TRBJ2-1,few,TRBD1,CASSPGTAYNEQFF
TRBV4-2,TRBJ2-2,-,TRBD2,CASSQERMGSGSSGELFF
TRBV6-6,TRBJ1-6,-,-,CASSSAPNSPLHF
TRBV28,TRBJ1-2,few,TRBD1,CASSFRQGQTTNYGYTF
TRBV28,TRBJ1-2,once,TRBD1,CASSSQTGRLGGYTF
TRBV6-5,TRBJ1-1,-,-,CASRFLRRQNTEAFF
TRBV28,TRBJ2-7,-,TRBD1,CASRWGQGGYEQYF
TRBV18,TRBJ2-1,-,-,CASSPSGGSTVNEQFF
TRBV19,TRBJ2-2,-,-,CASSAFRELFF
TRBV10-1,TRBJ2-7,-,-,CASSEMAGVEQYF
TRBV2,TRBJ2-3,once,TRBD1,CASSDTGTATDTQYF
TRBV30,TRBJ1-3,many,-,CAWSVKNTIYF
TRBV27,TRBJ2-7,-,-,CASSGSSSYEQYF
TRBV6-5,TRBJ1-4,-,-,CASGLTDEKLFF
TRBV5-4,TRBJ2-1,few,TRBD2,CASSLSSGSFNEQFF
TRBV7-9,TRBJ2-7,-,-,CASSPEGYSYEQYF
TRBV5-1,TRBJ1-1,-,TRBD1,CASSTGDRDLPEAFF
TRBV6-1,TRBJ2-1,-,TRBD2,CASSEIGTRFGEQFF
TRBV19,TRBJ1-5,-,-,CASRSLVRGSSQPQHF
TRBV18,TRBJ2-2,-,-,CASSPQGGTTGELFF
TRBV10-3,TRBJ2-2,-,TRBD2,CAIKGTSGRALDTGELFF
TRBV5-1,TRBJ1-4,-,TRBD1,CASSSTGGADEKLFF
TRBV7-8,TRBJ1-3,-,-,CASSLERGRNTIYF
TRBV2,TRBJ2-7,-,-,CASSLGLKGEQYF
TRBV5-1,TRBJ2-7,-,-,CASSPQVGGGSYEQYF
TRBV29-1,TRBJ2-7,many,TRBD2,CSVEGTSGPYEQYF
TRBV7-2,TRBJ1-3,-,-,CASSLVSGAAGNTIYF
TRBV5-1,TRBJ2-2,-,-,CATSRGEGTGELFF
TRBV27,TRBJ2-7,-,TRBD2,CASSIAGRHEQYF
TRBV7-9,TRBJ2-5,few,TRBD1,CASSMRQGETQYF
TRBV20-1,TRBJ1-4,-,-,CSAGGGKKLFF
TRBV2,TRBJ1-1,few,TRBD1,CASSAGRDRSF
TRBV10-2,TRBJ2-7,-,-,CASSVYRHIHEQYF
TRBV6-1,TRBJ1-1,-,-,CASSEALVRGTEAFF
TRBV6-5,TRBJ2-1,-,-,CASSRGTGYNEQFF
TRBV27,TRBJ2-7,-,TRBD2,CAISKLTSGRPDEQYF
TRBV5-6,TRBJ1-1,-,-,CASSPSSLGSTEAFF
TRBV15,TRBJ2-6,-,TRBD1,CATSRITGAGANVLTF
TRBV7-9,TRBJ2-5,-,-,CASSFGVGKTQYF
TRBV18,TRBJ1-4,-,-,CASSPLKRNEKLFF
TRBV27,TRBJ2-5,few,-,CASSFGGETQYF
TRBV7-9,TRBJ2-5,many,-,CASSPKRLLQETQYF